This T cell receptor (beta chain) is drawn from a study of cytomegalovirus exposure and HLA in healthy donors. At the level of the study: Earlier, 200 million or so T cells were analyzed, and 95 million to 140 million unique TCR beta sequences were found among them.

Study observations and caveats: Certain indistinguishable V segments, among them TRBV6-2 and TRBV6-3, were excluded. Information on immune exposure was restricted to one variable (CMV serostatus).

The germline V gene encodes CDR1 SGHRS and CDR2 YFSETQ. The V gene lost 4 bases and the J gene lost 1 base, with 14 bases spanning the gap. The CDR3 is 15 amino acids. About this clone: What it binds is not known.

PCR employed 60 Vbeta and 13 Jbeta primers. Sequenced by immunoSEQ multiplex PCR; TCRdb stores in-frame clones only, minus some. The sample yields approximately 170,000 clones, around three quarters seen once. Sequenced input: PBMCs. V usage is TRBV5-1 and J usage is TRBJ1-1; perhaps TRBD1 as D (6 bases). The receptor comes from a man in his forties or fifties in good health and CMV-seronegative. CDR3 in amino acids: CASSDGTFKNTEAFF. For the CDR3, the DNA is TGCGCCAGCAGCGACGGGACATTCAAGAACACTGAAGCTTTCTTT.